This T cell receptor (beta chain) was sequenced in a study of T cell responses to AZD1222 COVID-19 vaccine. Study details: Second-dose timings of about 4 or about 12 weeks were pooled. Notes on the study in general: Samples come after the peak T cell response, not at day 14. The reported proportion of spike-specific TCRs targeting unmutated variant regions was nearly half. Two doses of AZD1222 preceded a rise in Spike-specific TCR breadth and depth.

Per germline, CDR1 MNHEY and CDR2 SVGAGI. V lost 6 bases to trimming and J lost 7 bases, with 19 bases between them. The CDR3 is made up of 15 amino acids. Generated by immunoSEQ multiplex PCR, the TCRdb table keeps only in-frame clones and is missing some. The top ten clones hold roughly 4.5% of a sample with some 120,000 clones, approximately 90% of them seen once. Of note for this clone: What it recognizes is unknown.

The input for sequencing was peripheral blood, taken on day 0 of AZD1222 vaccination. The J gene is TRBJ1-5, the V gene TRBV6-5, with a tentative D call TRBD1 (6 bases). The sequence was collected from an adult in good health. CDR3 sequence: CASSRRRDIGQPQHF. Here the CDR3 DNA reads TGTGCCAGCAGCCGCCGGAGGGACATTGGGCAGCCCCAGCATTTT.